This entry lists 30 T cell receptor beta chains sequenced from one sample in a study of OX40 agonist ivuxolimab in advanced cancers. The library was built by means of the immunoSEQ multiplex PCR assay. The table was pulled from immuneACCESS by TCRdb, which kept in-frame rearrangements only. Such tables lose some clones; where checked, under half of the loss comes from unresolved V genes, and the rest has no known cause. This sample lists about 44,000 clones; roughly 80% were detected once. Jointly, the top ten make up roughly a tenth of the sample. The sample consisted of CD4+ or CD8+ T cells sorted from blood, taken in a trial of the OX40 agonist ivuxolimab. The receptors stem from an adult with an advanced solid tumor such as melanoma, head and neck, liver or kidney cancer.

The V call is TRBV5-4, the J call TRBJ1-3; D is perhaps TRBD1 (5 bases). With 0 bases removed from V and 1 base from J, the gap between germline ends came to 8 bases. The CDR3 length is 15 residues. CDR1 and CDR2 (germline): SGHNT, YYREEE (reference sequence). This chain's CDR3 is CASSLAAGSGNTIYF. The CDR3 nucleotides read TGTGCCAGCAGCTTGGCCGCAGGGTCTGGAAACACCATATATTTT.

V usage is TRBV28 and J usage is TRBJ2-1, with 8 bases aligning to TRBD2. CDR3 length equals 14 residues. Germline CDR1 is MDHEN and CDR2 is SYDVKM. Germline trimming cut 2 bases from V and 7 bases from J; bases unmatched to any gene: 4. CDR3 in DNA: TGTGCCAGCAGTTTAGCGGGAGGCGCGAATGAGCAGTTCTTC. Translated, it gives CASSLAGGANEQFF. Using reference TRBV28 and TRBJ2-1 for the parts outside the CDR3, the full variable domain is DVKVTQSSRYLVKRTGEKVFLECVQDMDHENMFWYRQDPGLGLRLIYFSYDVKMKEKGDIPEGYSVSREKKERFSLILESASTNQTSMYLCASSLAGGANEQFFGPGTRLTVL.

This clone appeared a single time. The CDR3 spells CASSRTRGGGFQETQYF. DNA of the CDR3: TGTGCCAGCAGCCGCACAAGGGGCGGGGGATTCCAAGAGACCCAGTACTTC. The rearrangement links TRBV14 to TRBJ2-5; 7 bases align to TRBD2. Looked up from germline, CDR1 is SGHDN and CDR2 is FVKESK. This CDR3 has 17 amino acids. J was trimmed by 1 base and V by 4 bases; bases with no gene match: 12.

A word on this clone: Other nucleotide sequences in the sample specify the same CDR3. This chain uses TRBV28 with TRBJ1-1; D is uncertain. V gave up 2 bases and J gave up 5 bases, with 12 bases separating them. Germline V gene sequence: CDR1 MDHEN, CDR2 SYDVKM. This CDR3 has 14 amino acids. The CDR3: CASSLLGEGTEAFF. The DNA of the CDR3 is TGTGCCAGCAGTTTACTCGGCGAAGGTACTGAAGCTTTCTTT.

The chain is built from TRBV30 and TRBJ1-1; D is perhaps TRBD1 (5 bases). Per germline, CDR1 GTSNPN and CDR2 SVGIG (reference sequence). This CDR3 has 15 amino acids. The V and J ends lost 0 bases and 5 bases respectively, with 16 bases between them. The CDR3 reads CAWSVQSGVGTEAFF. In nucleotides, the CDR3 is TGTGCCTGGAGTGTGCAGTCGGGGGTAGGGACTGAAGCTTTCTTT.

The chain recombines TRBV10-3 with TRBJ1-3, with D possibly matching TRBD1 (6 bases). Germline V lookup: CDR1 ENHRY, CDR2 SYGVKD. V was trimmed by 0 bases and J by 0 bases, leaving 33 bases between them. The CDR3 length is 24 residues. This CDR3 is CAISESNLPGGTLFWTASGNTIYF. CDR3 bases: TGTGCCATCAGTGAGTCTAATTTACCCGGGGGGACCCTGTTCTGGACAGCCTCTGGAAACACCATATATTTT.

CDR3 region: CASSSLGLAGVGEQYF. As DNA, the CDR3 is TGTGCCAGCAGCTCCCTCGGACTAGCGGGAGTCGGCGAGCAGTACTTC. V is TRBV7-6 and J is TRBJ2-7, with 13 bases matching TRBD2. The germline CDR1 and CDR2 sequences are SGHVS and FNYEAQ. The junction had 9 bases not matched to a gene; V was cut back by 4 bases and J by 6 bases. The CDR3 runs 16 residues.

This clone came up a few times. This sequence joins TRBV11-2 and TRBJ2-3; 7 bases agree with TRBD1. CDR3 length: 15 residues. Looked up from germline, CDR1 is SGHAT and CDR2 is FQNNGV. V shed 4 bases and J 0 bases; nucleotides not matched to a gene: 4. CDR3 loop: CASSSLTGSTDTQYF. CDR3 DNA sequence: TGTGCCAGCAGCTCCCTGACAGGGAGCACAGATACGCAGTATTTT. Based on the CDR3 plus reference TRBV11-2 and TRBJ2-3, the full variable domain is EAGVAQSPRYKIIEKRQSVAFWCNPISGHATLYWYQQILGQGPKLLIQFQNNGVVDDSQLPKDRFSAERLKGVDSTLKIQPAKLEDSAVYLCASSSLTGSTDTQYFGPGTRLTVL.

The CDR3 protein is CATWDRATYEQYF. CDR3 coding DNA: TGTGCCACCTGGGACAGGGCAACCTACGAGCAGTACTTC. The genes are TRBV6-1 and TRBJ2-7, with 9 bases identical to TRBD1. CDR3 length: 13 residues. CDR1 and CDR2 (germline): MNHNS, SASEGT. V dropped 10 bases and J dropped 2; count of bases not matched to a gene: 6.

V gene TRBV20-1 combines with J gene TRBJ2-5, with unresolved D. The V end was cut by 6 bases, the J end by 5 bases, with 7 bases between. The CDR3 has 10 residues. Germline-derived CDR1 and CDR2 are DFQATT and SNEGSKA (reference sequence). In DNA, the CDR3 is TGCAGTGCGGACCGGGAGACCCAGTACTTC. It codes for CSADRETQYF.

This clone turned up a few times. The chain couples TRBV14 to TRBJ2-7; 7 positions agree with TRBD2. The CDR3 sequence is 17 residues long. The V and J ends lost 5 bases and 7 bases, in that order; junction bases with no gene match: 20. Per germline, CDR1 SGHDN and CDR2 FVKESK. CDR3 residues: CASSGFDSGLGSHEQYF. CDR3 nucleotides: TGTGCCAGCAGCGGATTCGACAGCGGACTAGGGAGCCATGAGCAGTACTTC.

The CDR3 DNA is TGTGCCAGCAGCTTGGCAGGGGAGAACATTCAGTACTTC. It yields the protein CASSLAGENIQYF. This chain links TRBV5-4 with TRBJ2-4; weak D call: TRBD1 (6 bases). The CDR3 runs 13 residues. Germline-derived CDR1 and CDR2 are SGHNT and YYREEE (reference sequence). The germline V and J ends were trimmed by 0 bases and 7 bases, with 8 bases remaining between them. Supplemented by reference TRBV5-4 and TRBJ2-4, the full variable domain reads ETGVTQSPTHLIKTRGQQVTLRCSSQSGHNTVSWYQQALGQGPQFIFQYYREEENGRGNFPPRFSGLQFPNYSSELNVNALELDDSALYLCASSLAGENIQYFGAGTRLSVL.

The J gene is TRBJ2-6, the V gene TRBV5-1; D gene uncertain. Germline V gene data show CDR1 as SGHRS and CDR2 as YFSETQ. This CDR3 comprises 15 residues. The V gene lost 6 bases and the J gene lost 4 bases, with 14 bases spanning the gap. CDR3 sequence: CASMGFAAGANVLTF. CDR3 coding DNA: TGCGCCAGCATGGGCTTCGCAGCCGGGGCCAACGTCCTGACTTTC.

The CDR3 nucleotides are TGCGCCAGCAGCACGACAGGGCCGGCCCAAGAGACCCAGTACTTC. Its translation: CASSTTGPAQETQYF. The chain is built from TRBV5-1 and TRBJ2-5; 7 bases are shared with TRBD1. Germline V gene lookup returns CDR1 SGHRS and CDR2 YFSETQ. CDR3 size: 15 residues. Germline trimming cut 4 bases from V and 1 base from J; bases unmatched to any gene: 7. Drawing the rest from reference TRBV5-1 and TRBJ2-5, the complete variable domain is KAGVTQTPRYLIKTRGQQVTLSCSPISGHRSVSWYQQTPGQGLQFLFEYFSETQRNKGNFPGRFSGRQFSNSRSEMNVSTLELGDSALYLCASSTTGPAQETQYFGPGTRLLVL.

The chain couples TRBV28 to TRBJ1-2, with D perhaps TRBD1 (5 bases). CDR3 size: 17 residues. Germline V gives CDR1 MDHEN, CDR2 SYDVKM. V lost 6 bases to trimming and J lost 2 bases, with 22 bases between them. This chain's CDR3 is CASRGPDSVSFNYGYTF. The CDR3 nucleotides read TGTGCCAGCAGGGGACCCGACAGCGTCTCTTTCAACTATGGCTACACCTTC.

The CDR3 loop reads CASSLGAGVSYEQYF. The CDR3, as DNA: TGTGCCAGCAGCTTAGGGGCCGGGGTTTCCTACGAGCAGTACTTC. The chain employs TRBV28 and TRBJ2-5; either TRBD1 or TRBD2 may supply D (5 bases each). The closer fit of TRBJ2-7 to the DNA end suggests the J call may be wrong. Germline CDR1 MDHEN, CDR2 SYDVKM. The CDR3 has 15 residues.

Only one count was recorded for this clone. This chain joins TRBV7-8 and TRBJ1-1; D gene unclear. The germline gives CDR1 SGHVS, CDR2 FQNEAQ. CDR3 size: 15 residues. V was clipped by 2 bases and J by 1 base, with 11 bases between them. The CDR3 DNA is TGTGCCAGCAGCTTATGGGAGGGATCGAACACTGAAGCTTTCTTT. Its translation is CASSLWEGSNTEAFF. The variable domain in full, with the rest retrieved from reference TRBV7-8 and TRBJ1-1, is GAGVSQSPRYKVAKRGQDVALRCDPISGHVSLFWYQQALGQGPEFLTYFQNEAQLDKSGLPSDRFFAERPEGSVSTLKIQRTQQEDSAVYLCASSLWEGSNTEAFFGQGTRLTVV.

The chain employs TRBV7-9 and TRBJ2-2; D unresolved. V was clipped by 5 bases and J by 5 bases, with 15 bases between them. The CDR3 sequence is 15 residues long. The germline CDR1 and CDR2 sequences are SEHNR and FQNEAQ (reference sequence). The CDR3 loop is CASSREGVQTGELFF. CDR3 bases: TGTGCCAGCAGCCGAGAAGGAGTACAGACCGGGGAGCTGTTTTTT.

V gene TRBV28 combines with J gene TRBJ1-4; no clear D. CDR3 length: 13 residues. The germline CDR1 and CDR2 sequences are MDHEN and SYDVKM. The ends were cut back, 6 bases at V and 7 bases at J, with 12 bases in the middle. The CDR3 protein is CASRLGVGEKLFF. CDR3 in DNA: TGTGCCAGCAGGCTCGGGGTCGGTGAAAAACTGTTTTTT. Looking up the rest from reference TRBV28 and TRBJ1-4 gives the full variable domain: DVKVTQSSRYLVKRTGEKVFLECVQDMDHENMFWYRQDPGLGLRLIYFSYDVKMKEKGDIPEGYSVSREKKERFSLILESASTNQTSMYLCASRLGVGEKLFFGSGTQLSVL.

The rearrangement uses TRBV21-1 and TRBJ2-7. TRBV21-1 is a documented pseudogene. The CDR3 contains 16 residues. The CDR3 loop is CASSKGPSNRSYEQYF. CDR3 DNA: TGTGCCAGCAGCAAAGGCCCCTCCAACCGTTCCTACGAGCAGTACTTC.

V gene TRBV5-1 combines with J gene TRBJ2-2; 9 bases map to TRBD2. CDR3 length equals 15 residues. V lost 0 bases, J lost 7 bases, and 4 bases stayed unmatched. Germline-derived CDR1 and CDR2 are SGHRS and YFSETQ. The CDR3 bases are TGCGCCAGCAGCTTGGCCTTGCGGGAGGGCGGGGAGCTGTTTTTT. Protein sequence: CASSLALREGGELFF.

The chain has TRBV30 and TRBJ2-7, with TRBD2 identical over 14 bases. CDR1 GTSNPN and CDR2 SVGIG come from the germline V gene (reference sequence). Trimming removed 7 bases from V and 9 bases from J; junction bases left unmatched: 11. The CDR3 runs 14 residues. The CDR3 DNA sequence: TGTGCCTCCACACCGGGACTAGCGGGAGTCGGGCAGTACTTC. Protein sequence: CASTPGLAGVGQYF.

The chain recombines TRBV21-1 with TRBJ2-7; the table's D call, TRBD1, was not checked against the DNA. TRBV21-1 is given as a pseudogene. The length of the CDR3 is 16 residues. CDR3 loop: CASSKALGTNVYEQYF. In DNA form, the CDR3 reads TGTGCCAGCAGCAAAGCCCTGGGGACAAATGTCTACGAGCAGTACTTC.

The genes are TRBV10-2 and TRBJ2-4; D is uncertain. The ends were cut back, 0 bases at V and 0 bases at J, with 9 bases in the middle. Germline values: CDR1 WSHSY, CDR2 SAAADI. CDR3 length: 16 residues. The CDR3 DNA reads as TGCGCCAGCAGTGAGTCGGACGTTCTAGCCAAAAACATTCAGTACTTC. Protein product: CASSESDVLAKNIQYF.

The rearrangement links TRBV5-4 to TRBJ2-5, with D hard to call. The germline V gene encodes CDR1 SGHNT and CDR2 YYREEE (reference sequence). Trimming took 0 bases from V and 5 from J, leaving 8 bases between them. This CDR3 has 13 amino acids. The CDR3 protein is CASSLVFEETQYF. CDR3 nucleotide sequence: TGTGCCAGCAGCTTGGTCTTCGAGGAGACCCAGTACTTC.

The chain joins TRBV11-2 to TRBJ1-1; 9 nucleotides line up with TRBD1. V dropped 2 bases and J dropped 5; count of bases not matched to a gene: 3. In germline, CDR1 is SGHAT, CDR2 FQNNGV. The CDR3 runs 14 residues. The CDR3 bases are TGTGCCAGCAGCTTATACAGGGGGCCGACTGAAGCTTTCTTT. Its protein is CASSLYRGPTEAFF.

The chain carries TRBV13 and TRBJ2-1; TRBD2 matches at 7 bases. CDR1 is PRHDT, CDR2 FYEKMQ, per germline (reference sequence). V shed 6 bases and J 7 bases; nucleotides not matched to a gene: 12. CDR3 length equals 15 residues. The CDR3 loop reads CASSQAGSLGNEQFF. The DNA of the CDR3 is TGTGCCAGCAGTCAAGCGGGAAGTCTGGGAAATGAGCAGTTCTTC.

As to this clone: Compared with germline, one end of the junction differs, possibly owing to a read error. The chain has TRBV7-7 and TRBJ2-1; 9 nucleotides agree with TRBD2. Per germline, CDR1 SSHAT and CDR2 FNYEAQ (reference sequence). The CDR3 extends over 16 amino acids. The CDR3 bases are TGTGCTAGCAGCTTAGGGGGCCTAGCGGGAAGCAATGAGCAGTTCTTC. The encoded protein is CASSLGGLAGSNEQFF.

The V and J genes are TRBV30 and TRBJ1-1, with 8 positions matching TRBD1. The CDR3 is 14 amino acids. Per the germline V gene, CDR1 is GTSNPN and CDR2 is SVGIG (reference sequence). V lost 2 bases to trimming and J lost 4 bases; unmatched junction nucleotides: 6. The CDR3 loop reads CAWSYRGASTEAFF. CDR3 DNA sequence: TGTGCCTGGAGTTACAGGGGGGCAAGCACTGAAGCTTTCTTT.

A few counts support this clone. The chain is built from TRBV9 and TRBJ2-2; 9 bases align to TRBD1. Germline CDR1 reads SGDLS; CDR2 reads YYNGEE. CDR3 length: 16 residues. The ends lost 0 bases at V and 0 bases at J; junction bases unmatched: 0. The CDR3 nucleotides are TGTGCCAGCAGCGTAGGGACAGGGGCGAACACCGGGGAGCTGTTTTTT. It translates to CASSVGTGANTGELFF.